The entry that follows covers one TCR beta chain sequence. Its specificity is unknown. The data are from a study of graft-versus-host responses after intestinal transplantation. Findings and limits, study-wide: Recipient-marrow GvH clones were detected, some having first appeared in ileum or blood.

The germline CDR1 and CDR2 sequences are LNHDA and SQIVND (reference sequence). The CDR3 loop spans 14 amino acids. V was shortened by 1 base and J by 3 bases, with 9 bases between the two germline ends. Clones were read by immunoSEQ multiplex PCR, and TCRdb kept only the in-frame ones, dropping some. The sample consists of 90,000 to 95,000 clones, around 93% of them appearing once. This sample comprised unstimulated CD8+ T cells sorted from spleen or lymph node cells, obtained before intestinal transplant. The gene calls are TRBV19 and TRBJ1-1; D perhaps matches TRBD1 (6 bases). The receptor was derived from a human donor who received an intestinal transplant. The CDR3 sequence: CASSIGRGYTEAFF. In DNA, the CDR3 is TGTGCCAGTAGTATAGGTAGGGGGTACACTGAAGCTTTCTTT.